This T cell receptor (beta chain) came from a study of shared clonotypes between healthy human individuals. Study overall: Per-donor plates numbered three CD4 naive, three CD4 memory, two CD8 naive and one CD8 memory.

Nashville, Tennessee was home to all donors, who were Caucasian adults. Genomic DNA (from each subset) was split evenly across several immunoSEQ plates. Only in-frame clones appear in the TCRdb table, and some are missing; sequencing was by immunoSEQ multiplex PCR. The sample lists some 680,000 clones, around 78% occurring once. Findings of the study overall: Incomplete sequencing of sorted subsets was indicated by rarefaction despite large depth.

The germline CDR1 and CDR2 sequences are SGHAT and FQNNGV. V was pared by 3 bases and J by 9 bases, with 11 bases between. The CDR3 is made up of 12 amino acids. This clone occurred once. Antigen unknown. The chain couples TRBV11-2 to TRBJ1-1, with D unresolved. The sequence was obtained from a woman between 25 and 40 years old in good health. Sequencing was done on a sample of memory CD4+ T cells sorted from blood. Subset specified: CD45RA-negative fraction. CDR3 residues: CASSLVGEQAFF. As DNA, the CDR3 is TGTGCCAGCAGCTTGGTCGGAGAACAAGCTTTCTTT. Variable domain in full (rest from reference TRBV11-2 and TRBJ1-1): EAGVAQSPRYKIIEKRQSVAFWCNPISGHATLYWYQQILGQGPKLLIQFQNNGVVDDSQLPKDRFSAERLKGVDSTLKIQPAKLEDSAVYLCASSLVGEQAFFGQGTRLTVV.